This passage covers 28 T cell receptor beta chains from one sample sequenced in a study of early T cells in non-severe SARS-CoV-2 infection. A single record per CDR3 protein comes from TCRdb applying MiXCR to the 5' RACE reads. The repertoire has roughly 120,000 distinct CDR3 sequences, 14% to 15% of them found once; the top ten carry about a fifth. The sequenced sample consisted of whole blood. The receptors shown here come from an adult who was a healthcare worker with PCR-confirmed SARS-CoV-2 infection or an uninfected control (not recorded which).

This clonotype was seen a few times. J is TRBJ2-1 and V is TRBV12-3 or TRBV12-4; perhaps D is TRBD1 or TRBD2 (6 bases each). This CDR3 spans 18 amino acids. Trimming removed 0 bases from V and 4 bases from J, with 19 bases in between. The CDR3 region is CASSLAKISTGTYNEQFF. CDR3 nucleotides: TGTGCCAGCAGTTTAGCCAAGATAAGTACAGGGACTTACAATGAGCAGTTCTTC.

This chain links TRBV20-1 with TRBJ1-1; D perhaps matches TRBD1 (5 bases). Trimming cost V 0 bases and J 0 bases, with 8 bases left between them. The CDR3 runs 14 residues. CDR1 is DFQATT, CDR2 SNEGSKA, per germline (reference sequence). This CDR3 reads CSARDSRVNTEAFF. In DNA, the CDR3 is TGCAGTGCTAGAGATTCCAGGGTGAACACTGAAGCTTTCTTT.

This chain uses TRBV5-6 with TRBJ1-1; 9 bases align to TRBD1. In germline, CDR1 is SGHDT, CDR2 YYEEEE. V was pared by 3 bases and J by 0 bases, with 12 bases of the junction left unmatched. The CDR3 totals 18 residues. The CDR3 sequence: CASSSNPGTGFMNTEAFF. The CDR3 DNA is TGTGCCAGCAGCTCGAACCCCGGGACAGGGTTCATGAACACTGAAGCTTTCTTT. The full variable domain, rest sourced from reference TRBV5-6 and TRBJ1-1, is DAGVTQSPTHLIKTRGQQVTLRCSPKSGHDTVSWYQQALGQGPQFIFQYYEEEERQRGNFPDRFSGHQFPNYSSELNVNALLLGDSALYLCASSSNPGTGFMNTEAFFGQGTRLTVV.

In its sample, this clonotype was seen many times. CDR3 nucleotides: TGTGCCAGCAGTCCAAGCGGGGGCTCCTACAATGAGCAGTTCTTC. This codes for CASSPSGGSYNEQFF. V is TRBV12-3 or TRBV12-4 and J is TRBJ2-1; 8 bases map to TRBD2. V lost 5 bases, J lost 0 bases, and 3 bases stayed unmatched. The CDR3 loop spans 15 amino acids.

This clonotype was observed a handful of times. The V gene is TRBV27, the J gene TRBJ2-2; TRBD1 might be the D (6 bases). The CDR3 extends over 15 amino acids. V lost 3 bases, J lost 6 bases, and 14 bases lay in between. CDR1 and CDR2 (germline): MNHEY, SMNVEV (reference sequence). The CDR3 DNA sequence: TGTGCCAGCAGTTTGATCTGGGGGCAATCCGGGGAGCTGTTTTTT. It codes for CASSLIWGQSGELFF.

This clonotype was detected only a few times. The CDR3 here is CASSPAQGYGYTF. CDR3 sequence (DNA): TGTGCCAGCAGCCCGGCGCAGGGCTATGGCTACACCTTC. The gene calls are TRBV7-9 and TRBJ1-2, with a weak D call TRBD1 (5 bases). The CDR3 contains 13 residues. Germline CDR1 SEHNR, CDR2 FQNEAQ (reference sequence). Trimming took off 5 bases at V and 4 bases at J, with 11 bases between the two ends.

Ten or more counts support this clonotype. The chain combines TRBV7-9 with TRBJ1-1; D unclear. The CDR3 covers 12 residues. Germline V gives CDR1 SEHNR, CDR2 FQNEAQ (reference sequence). Trimming removed 1 base at V and 7 bases at J, with 7 bases between. This CDR3 is CASSLVAVEAFF. Written as DNA, the CDR3 is TGTGCCAGCAGCTTAGTAGCAGTTGAAGCTTTCTTT.

The chain combines TRBV7-2 with TRBJ2-7; D is unclear. V was pared by 2 bases and J by 0 bases, with 11 bases between. The germline V gene has CDR1 SGHTA and CDR2 FQGNSA. The CDR3 spans 15 residues. The DNA of the CDR3 is TGTGCCAGCAGCTTATCGCAGGCCCTCTCCTACGAGCAGTACTTC. It is translated as CASSLSQALSYEQYF.

This clonotype was observed many times. This chain links TRBV5-1 with TRBJ2-3, with 7 nucleotides matching TRBD2. Germline V gene lookup returns CDR1 SGHRS and CDR2 YFSETQ. CDR3 length equals 15 residues. V lost 3 bases, J lost 4 bases, and 8 bases stayed unmatched. The CDR3 region is CASSSAGRGADTQYF. The CDR3 DNA sequence: TGCGCCAGCAGCTCAGCGGGGAGGGGCGCAGATACGCAGTATTTT.

This clonotype has just a few counts. V is TRBV20-1 and J is TRBJ1-4, with no clear D. The CDR3 runs 12 residues. Germline assignment: CDR1 DFQATT and CDR2 SNEGSKA (reference sequence). The ends were cut back, 4 bases at V and 5 bases at J, with 8 bases in the middle. The CDR3, as DNA: TGCAGTGCTAAGGACGGGAATGAAAAACTGTTTTTT. It codes for CSAKDGNEKLFF.

This clonotype was seen only a few times. The V gene is TRBV19, the J gene TRBJ1-2, with a weak D call TRBD1 (5 bases). CDR3 length equals 15 residues. Germline V lookup: CDR1 LNHDA, CDR2 SQIVND (reference sequence). The V and J ends lost 4 bases and 8 bases respectively, with 20 bases between them. The CDR3: CASSTIQTGLWGYTF. Written as DNA, the CDR3 is TGTGCCAGTAGTACGATCCAAACAGGATTGTGGGGCTACACCTTC.

This clonotype was picked up many times. The CDR3 sequence: CASSEEENTEAFF. Written as DNA, the CDR3 is TGTGCCAGCAGTGAAGAGGAGAACACTGAAGCTTTCTTT. The chain links TRBV6-4 to TRBJ1-1; D remains unclear. Germline-derived CDR1 and CDR2 are MRHNA and SNTAGT. V gave up 3 bases and J gave up 1 base, with 6 bases separating them. The CDR3 is made up of 13 amino acids.

The CDR3 is CASSPSRVNTEAFF. CDR3 sequence (DNA): TGTGCCAGCAGCCCTTCCAGGGTGAACACTGAAGCTTTCTTT. This chain connects TRBV7-9 to TRBJ1-1, with a weak D call TRBD1 (5 bases). CDR1 and CDR2 (germline): SEHNR, FQNEAQ (reference sequence). V dropped 5 bases and J dropped 0 bases, with 10 bases sitting between them. This CDR3 contains 14 residues. The whole variable domain, remainder taken from reference TRBV7-9 and TRBJ1-1, is DTGVSQNPRHKITKRGQNVTFRCDPISEHNRLYWYRQTLGQGPEFLTYFQNEAQLEKSRLLSDRFSAERPKGSFSTLEIQRTEQGDSAMYLCASSPSRVNTEAFFGQGTRLTVV.

The CDR3 loop reads CASGLVRRQDDEKLFF. The CDR3 DNA reads as TGTGCTAGTGGTTTGGTACGCCGGCAGGATGATGAAAAACTGTTTTTT. The chain couples TRBV12-5 to TRBJ1-4; the D is unclear. This CDR3 is built from 16 residues. The V end lost 0 bases, the J end lost 6 bases, and 14 bases lay between the germline ends. The germline V gene encodes CDR1 LGHNT and CDR2 FRNRAP.

J is TRBJ2-2 and V is TRBV7-3, with 7 bases that match TRBD1. The CDR3 runs to 13 residues. Trimming cost V 4 bases and J 7 bases; bases outside gene matches: 3. Germline-derived CDR1 and CDR2 are SGHTA and FQGTGA. CDR3 in amino acids: CASSSTGVGELFF. The CDR3 DNA is TGTGCCAGCAGCTCAACAGGGGTCGGGGAGCTGTTTTTT.

As for this clonotype: A junction end diverges from the germline sequence, so it may reflect a read error. This chain connects TRBV5-3 to TRBJ1-1; D not resolved. TRBV5-3 is an ORF, and what it does is uncertain. This CDR3 is built from 19 residues. CDR3 nucleotide sequence: TGTGCCAGAAGCTTTGGAGCGGTGTTCAGTCTAGAGGTGAACAATGAAGCTTTCTTT. As protein: CARSFGAVFSLEVNNEAFF.

The gene calls are TRBV29-1 and TRBJ2-3; TRBD2 matches at 7 bases. The germline V gene has CDR1 SQVTM and CDR2 ANQGSEA. V shed 7 bases, J shed 2 bases, and the junction held 3 bases outside the gene matches. This CDR3 spans 12 amino acids. CDR3 in DNA: TGCAGCGCCGGGGACTACACAGATACGCAGTATTTT. Translated: CSAGDYTDTQYF.

This clonotype came up many times. The chain links TRBV6-5 to TRBJ2-2; TRBD2 might be the D (5 bases). Germline V gives CDR1 MNHEY, CDR2 SVGAGI. Deletions cut 3 bases from V and 4 bases from J, with 15 bases between. The CDR3 loop spans 16 amino acids. CDR3 residues: CASSYGRARSTGELFF. The CDR3, as DNA: TGTGCCAGCAGTTATGGGCGGGCCCGGAGCACCGGGGAGCTGTTTTTT.

The chain combines TRBV12-3 or TRBV12-4 with TRBJ1-3, with TRBD1 identical over 8 bases. V lost 6 bases, J lost 2 bases, and 3 bases stayed unmatched. This CDR3 has 14 residues. CDR3 DNA sequence: TGTGCCAGCAGCCAGACAGGGGCTGGAAACACCATATATTTT. Translating it yields CASSQTGAGNTIYF.

This clonotype has just a few counts. At one end, the junction sequence differs from germline, possibly due to a read error. This chain links TRBV20-1 with TRBJ1-1; perhaps TRBD1 as D (6 bases). The V gene's germline CDR1 is DFQATT and CDR2 SNEGSKA (reference sequence). The CDR3 has 14 amino acids. This CDR3 is CSTRDKTGATEAFF. CDR3 DNA sequence: TGCAGTACTAGAGATAAGACGGGGGCGACTGAAGCTTTCTTT.

This clonotype was counted a few times. This chain joins TRBV29-1 and TRBJ1-1; no clear D gene. Trimming took 3 bases from V and 1 from J, leaving 6 bases between them. The CDR3 has 12 residues. Germline loops: CDR1 SQVTM, CDR2 ANQGSEA. DNA of the CDR3: TGCAGCGTTGACCCGGGGAACACTGAAGCTTTCTTT. Its protein is CSVDPGNTEAFF.

V and J are TRBV29-1 and TRBJ1-1; 8 bases fit TRBD1. The J segment lost 2 bases and the V segment lost 7 bases, leaving 6 bases of the junction unmatched. Per germline, CDR1 SQVTM and CDR2 ANQGSEA. The CDR3 length is 13 residues. As DNA, the CDR3 is TGCAGCGGAGGACAGGGAGGAAACACTGAAGCTTTCTTT. Translation gives CSGGQGGNTEAFF.

This clonotype has ten or more counts. The V call is TRBV12-5, the J call TRBJ1-1; D remains unclear. CDR1 is LGHNT and CDR2 is FRNRAP in the germline V gene. The CDR3 runs 13 residues. The V end was cut by 3 bases, the J end by 1 base, with 6 bases between. The CDR3 loop reads CASGFLENTEAFF. The CDR3 DNA reads as TGTGCTAGTGGTTTCCTCGAGAACACTGAAGCTTTCTTT.

This clonotype was picked up a small number of times. V is TRBV20-1 and J is TRBJ2-1, with 7 bases aligning to TRBD2. The CDR3 consists of 15 residues. V shed 6 bases, J shed 7 bases, and the junction held 15 bases outside the gene matches. CDR1 is DFQATT and CDR2 is SNEGSKA in the germline V gene (reference sequence). As DNA, the CDR3 is TGCAGTGCCCTCTTGGGAGGGACGGGGGGTAATGAGCAGTTCTTC. As protein: CSALLGGTGGNEQFF.

V gene TRBV14 combines with J gene TRBJ1-3; 8 bases line up with TRBD1. Germline CDR1 and CDR2: SGHDN and FVKESK. V was clipped by 4 bases and J by 6 bases; unmatched bases: 8. The length of the CDR3 is 15 residues. The DNA of the CDR3 is TGTGCCAGCAGCCCCCGGACAGGGTCCGAAAACACCATATATTTT. Protein: CASSPRTGSENTIYF.

CDR3 loop: CASSSGQGAYGYTF. Here the CDR3 DNA reads TGTGCCAGCAGCTCCGGACAGGGGGCCTATGGCTACACCTTC. This chain joins TRBV7-9 and TRBJ1-2; TRBD1 aligns across 11 bases. This CDR3 region has 14 residues. Looked up from germline, CDR1 is SEHNR and CDR2 is FQNEAQ (reference sequence). V dropped 4 bases and J dropped 4; count of bases not matched to a gene: 2.

In this sample, this clonotype turned up a few times. The rearrangement joins TRBV5-1 to TRBJ2-5; D possibly corresponds to TRBD2 (5 bases). This CDR3 comprises 16 residues. The germline V gene encodes CDR1 SGHRS and CDR2 YFSETQ. V dropped 0 bases and J dropped 2 bases, with 14 bases sitting between them. The CDR3 sequence: CASSLATMGRQETQYF. In DNA form, the CDR3 reads TGCGCCAGCAGCTTGGCCACAATGGGGAGACAAGAGACCCAGTACTTC.

This clonotype has a handful of counts. The chain joins TRBV3-1 to TRBJ1-2; D not resolved. The V gene's germline CDR1 is LGHDT and CDR2 YNNKEL (reference sequence). CDR3 size: 15 residues. V lost 1 base, J lost 3 bases, and 12 bases lay in between. The CDR3: CASSQALDGYYGYTF. The DNA for the CDR3 is TGTGCCAGCAGCCAAGCCCTGGACGGCTACTATGGCTACACCTTC.